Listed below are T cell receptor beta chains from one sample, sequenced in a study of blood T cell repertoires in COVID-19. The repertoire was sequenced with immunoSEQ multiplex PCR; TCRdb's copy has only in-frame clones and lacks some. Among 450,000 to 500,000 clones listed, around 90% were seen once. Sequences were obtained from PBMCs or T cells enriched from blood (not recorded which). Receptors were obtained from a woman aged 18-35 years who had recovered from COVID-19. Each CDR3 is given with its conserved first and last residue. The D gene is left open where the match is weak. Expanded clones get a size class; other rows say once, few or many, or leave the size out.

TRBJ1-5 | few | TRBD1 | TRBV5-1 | TGCGCCAGCAGCCCGGGGACAGGGGGGGGTCAGCCCCAGCATTTT | CASSPGTGGGQPQHF
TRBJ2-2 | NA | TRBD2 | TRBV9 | TGTGCCAGCAGCGTAGAAAGAGTGAGGGGACTAGCGGGGAGCACCGGGGAGCTGTTTTTT | CASSVERVRGLAGSTGELFF
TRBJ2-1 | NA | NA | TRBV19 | TGTGCCAGTAGTATTGCGGGGAGCTCCTACAATGAGCAGTTCTTC | CASSIAGSSYNEQFF
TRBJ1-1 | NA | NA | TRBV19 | TGTGCCAGTAGTATGAATAGGGAGGATTCAGCTTTCTTT | CASSMNREDSAFF
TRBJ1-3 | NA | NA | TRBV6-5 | TGTGCCAGCAGAAGGGGGGGGCTGTCAGGAAACACCATATATTTT | CASRRGGLSGNTIYF
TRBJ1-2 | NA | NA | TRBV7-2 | TGTGCCAGCAGCTTATTGGGGCCGACGTATGGCTACACCTTC | CASSLLGPTYGYTF
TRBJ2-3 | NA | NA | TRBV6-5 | TGTGCCAGCAGCGCGACCAGAGCGGATACGCAGTATTTT | CASSATRADTQYF
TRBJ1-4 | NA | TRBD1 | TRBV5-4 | TGTGCCAGCAGCCTAGGGACAGGGACGGGAAAACTGTTTTTT | CASSLGTGTGKLFF
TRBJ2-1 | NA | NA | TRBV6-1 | TGTGCCAGCAGTGAAGTCCGGGGCAATGAGCAGTTCTTC | CASSEVRGNEQFF
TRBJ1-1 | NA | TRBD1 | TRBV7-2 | TGTGCCAGCAGCTTATACAGGGGGAACACTGAAGCTTTCTTT | CASSLYRGNTEAFF
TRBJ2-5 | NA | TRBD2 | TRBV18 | TGTGCCAGCTCACTACTAATTAGCGGGGATAACGCCGAGACCCAGTACTTC | CASSLLISGDNAETQYF
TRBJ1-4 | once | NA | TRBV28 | TGTGCCAGCAGTCCCTCCCAAGCGTCGGAAAAACTGTTTTTT | CASSPSQASEKLFF
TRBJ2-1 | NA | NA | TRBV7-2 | TGTGCCAGCAGCTTAGTGGCAGGGGACCACTACAATGAGCAGTTCTTC | CASSLVAGDHYNEQFF
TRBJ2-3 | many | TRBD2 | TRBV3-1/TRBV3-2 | TGTGCCAGCAGCCAACGGAGCGGGGGGGCGCGCGATACGCAGTATTTT | CASSQRSGGARDTQYF
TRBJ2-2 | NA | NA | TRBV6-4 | TGTGCCAGCAGTGACTCGGGGCCGAACACCGGGGAGCTGTTTTTT | CASSDSGPNTGELFF
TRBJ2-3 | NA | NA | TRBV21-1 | TGTGCCAGCAGCAAAAATGGGCGAGACACAGATACGCAGTATTTT | CASSKNGRDTDTQYF
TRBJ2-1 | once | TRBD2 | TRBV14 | TGTGCCAGCAGCCAAGAAATTGGACTAGCGGGTCCGTATGAGCAGTTCTTC | CASSQEIGLAGPYEQFF
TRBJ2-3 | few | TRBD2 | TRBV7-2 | TGTGCCAGCAGCTCCAGCGGGGGGGTAAGAGATACGCAGTATTTT | CASSSSGGVRDTQYF
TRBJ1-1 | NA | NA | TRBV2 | TGTGCCAGCACAGTGAGACAGAACACTGAAGCTTTCTTT | CASTVRQNTEAFF
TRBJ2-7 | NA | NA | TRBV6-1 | TGTGCCAGCAGTGAATCTCCAGGGGTATCGGACGAGCAGTACTTC | CASSESPGVSDEQYF
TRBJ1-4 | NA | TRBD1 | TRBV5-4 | TGTGCCAGCAGCGGGGACAGCTTTAATGAAAAACTGTTTTTT | CASSGDSFNEKLFF
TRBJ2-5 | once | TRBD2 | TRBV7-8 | TGTGCCAGCAGCTTCGGCGGGGGGGCATTAGAGACCCAGTACTTC | CASSFGGGALETQYF
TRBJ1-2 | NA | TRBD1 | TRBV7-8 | TGTGCCAGCAGCCGTACCGGGACAGGGAATAGCTATGGCTACACCTTC | CASSRTGTGNSYGYTF
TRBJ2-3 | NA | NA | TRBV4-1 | TGCGCCAGCAGCCAAGAAGGGGCCATCACAGATACGCAGTATTTT | CASSQEGAITDTQYF
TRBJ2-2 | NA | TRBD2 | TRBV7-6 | TGTGCCAGCAGCTTAGTAGCGGGGGCAGGAGGCACCGGGGAGCTGTTTTTT | CASSLVAGAGGTGELFF
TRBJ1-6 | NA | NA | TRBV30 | TGTGCCTGGACGCAAAACAGAGGGTGGAGTTCACCCCTCCACTTT | CAWTQNRGWSSPLHF
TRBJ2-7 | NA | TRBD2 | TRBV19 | TGTGCCAGTAGTATAAGCCTAGCGGAGGCCTACGAGCAGTACTTC | CASSISLAEAYEQYF
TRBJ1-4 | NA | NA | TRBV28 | TGTGCCAGCCGTGTAGGGAGGGAGGAAAAACTGTTTTTT | CASRVGREEKLFF
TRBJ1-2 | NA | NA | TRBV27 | TGTGCCAGCAGTTTGAGCCAGCAGGGCCGCTATGGCTACACCTTC | CASSLSQQGRYGYTF
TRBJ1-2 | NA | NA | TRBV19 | TGTGCCAGTAGTATAGATGGCAGGGAAGACTATGGCTACACCTTC | CASSIDGREDYGYTF
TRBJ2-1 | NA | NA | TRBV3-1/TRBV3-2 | TGTGCCAGCAGACACAGGGAAAATGAGCAGTTCTTC | CASRHRENEQFF
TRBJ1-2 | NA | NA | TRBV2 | TGTGCCACCGCAGGGAATGGTGGCTATGGCTACACCTTC | CATAGNGGYGYTF
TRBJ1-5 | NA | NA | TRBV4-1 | TGCGCCAGCAGCCGTACAGGGCCATTAATCGAGCCCCAGCATTTT | CASSRTGPLIEPQHF
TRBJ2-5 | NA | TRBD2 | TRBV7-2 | TGTGCCAGCAGTCCGGGGGGGGGAGAGACCCAGTACTTC | CASSPGGGETQYF
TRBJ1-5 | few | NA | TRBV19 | TGTGCCAGTAGCTCAACTTATAGCAATCAGCCCCAGCATTTT | CASSSTYSNQPQHF
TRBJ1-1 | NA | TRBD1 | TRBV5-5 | TGTGCCAGCAGCTTGGTACGGACAGGGGGGTCGCGAGCTTTCTTT | CASSLVRTGGSRAFF
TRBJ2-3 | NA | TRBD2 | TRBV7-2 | TGTGCCAGCAGGACTAGCGGGGGTACGAGGGATACGCAGTATTTT | CASRTSGGTRDTQYF
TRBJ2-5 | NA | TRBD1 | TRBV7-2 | TGTGCCAGCAGCCCTCGACAGGGGACGATAGAGACCCAGTACTTC | CASSPRQGTIETQYF
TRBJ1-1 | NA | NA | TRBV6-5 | TGTGCCAGCAGCCCACCGGGACTGGGGAACACTGAAGCTTTCTTT | CASSPPGLGNTEAFF
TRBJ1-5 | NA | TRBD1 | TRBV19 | TGTGCCAGTAGCCGAACAGGGGATCAGCCCCAGCATTTT | CASSRTGDQPQHF
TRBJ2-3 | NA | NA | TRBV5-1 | TGCGCCAGCAGCGCCCCCGAGGCAGGGTCCAAAGATACGCAGTATTTT | CASSAPEAGSKDTQYF
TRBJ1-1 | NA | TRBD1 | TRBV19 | TGTGCCAGTAGTACCTGGACAGGGGGAGATAGAACTGAAGCTTTCTTT | CASSTWTGGDRTEAFF
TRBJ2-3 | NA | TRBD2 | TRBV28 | TGTGCCAGCAGTCGCGGGACTAGAAAATCAGATACGCAGTATTTT | CASSRGTRKSDTQYF
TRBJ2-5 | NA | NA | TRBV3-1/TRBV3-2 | TGTGCCAGCAGCTCGGAGGGGGGGAAGACCCAGTACTTC | CASSSEGGKTQYF
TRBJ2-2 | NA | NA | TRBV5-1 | TGCGCCAGCAGCGTGAGGACAGAGAACACCGGGGAGCTGTTTTTT | CASSVRTENTGELFF
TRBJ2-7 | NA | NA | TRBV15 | TGTGCCACCAGCAGCTACAGGTACGGTCGCGAGCAGTACTTC | CATSSYRYGREQYF
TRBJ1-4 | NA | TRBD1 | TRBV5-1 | TGCGCCAGCAGAGGGGGCCCTAATGAAAAACTGTTTTTT | CASRGGPNEKLFF
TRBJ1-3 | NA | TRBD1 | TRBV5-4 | TGTGCCAGCAGCTCACCCGGACAGGTTGACACCATATATTTT | CASSSPGQVDTIYF
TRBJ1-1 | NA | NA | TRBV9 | TGTGCCAGCAGCCCCCGGACAGACACTGAAGCTTTCTTT | CASSPRTDTEAFF
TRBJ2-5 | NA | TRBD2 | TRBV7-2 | TGTGCCAGCAGCGCTGGACTAGCGGGGACATCTTACCAAGAGACCCAGTACTTC | CASSAGLAGTSYQETQYF
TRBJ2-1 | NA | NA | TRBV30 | TGTGCCTGGGGACGGTACAATGAGCAGTTCTTC | CAWGRYNEQFF
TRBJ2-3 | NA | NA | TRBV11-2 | TGTGCCAGCAGCTTAGCCCGGGATACGCAGTATTTT | CASSLARDTQYF
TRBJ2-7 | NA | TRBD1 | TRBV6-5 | TGTGCCAGCCTCGGGACAGGACCCCTTAGGGAGTACTTC | CASLGTGPLREYF
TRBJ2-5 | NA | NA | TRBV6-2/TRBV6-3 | TGTGCCAGCAGCTCCGGGGAGACCCAGTACTTC | CASSSGETQYF
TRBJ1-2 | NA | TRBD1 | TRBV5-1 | TGCGCCAGCAGCTTGGTGGGACAGGGGAGTGCGGACTATGGCTACACCTTC | CASSLVGQGSADYGYTF
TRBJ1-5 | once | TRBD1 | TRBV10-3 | TGTGCCATCAGTGTGGGGACAGGAAGGGATCAGCCCCAGCATTTT | CAISVGTGRDQPQHF
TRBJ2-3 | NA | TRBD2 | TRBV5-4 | TGTGCCAGCGGGACTAGCGGGGATTGGGGAGATACGCAGTATTTT | CASGTSGDWGDTQYF
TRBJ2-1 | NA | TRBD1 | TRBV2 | TGTGCCAGCAGTGAAGGAGAGGGACAGGGAAAGTTCTTC | CASSEGEGQGKFF
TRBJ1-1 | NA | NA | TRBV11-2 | TGTGCCAGCAGTTATACCGAGACGAGGGGGACTGAAGCTTTCTTT | CASSYTETRGTEAFF